Listed below are T cell receptor beta chains from one sample, sequenced in a study of beta chain features in type 1 diabetes. The protocol was immunoSEQ multiplex PCR, while the TCRdb copy is restricted to in-frame clones and leaves out a portion. The table includes 600,000 to 700,000 clones, roughly an eighth detected once. Material: naive CD4+ T cells from blood. These receptors were taken from a man aged 25 to 40 with type 1 diabetes. Both conserved end residues are part of each CDR3. The D gene is left open where the match is weak. Size tells how often a clone was seen (once, few, many) or the class of an expanded clone, and some rows leave it out.

>-|-|TRBJ2-3|TRBV4-3
TGCGCCAGCAGCCAAATGATAGCGGCAGATACGCAGTATTTT
CASSQMIAADTQYF
>TRBD2|-|TRBJ2-3|TRBV29-1
TGCAGCGTTGAATCTAGCGGGTTCACAGATACGCAGTATTTT
CSVESSGFTDTQYF
>-|few|TRBJ1-5|TRBV11-2
TGTGCCAGCAGTGGGGCCGGGGTCAATCAGCCCCAGCATTTT
CASSGAGVNQPQHF
>-|few|TRBJ2-3|TRBV7-8
TGTGCCAGCAGCCGAAACCGGGTCACAGATACGCAGTATTTT
CASSRNRVTDTQYF
>-|-|TRBJ1-2|TRBV7-9
TGTGCCAGCAGGTCTACAGGAGGCTATGGCTACACCTTC
CASRSTGGYGYTF
>-|-|TRBJ1-2|TRBV14
TGTGCCAGCAGCGGGTCTAACTATGGCTACACCTTC
CASSGSNYGYTF
>-|few|TRBJ2-3|TRBV4-3
TGCGCCAGCAGCCAAGATGGCAGGTCATTACCTACTAGCACAGATACGCAGTATTTT
CASSQDGRSLPTSTDTQYF
>-|-|TRBJ2-2|TRBV6-6
TGTGCCAGCAGTTACTCGAAGGCGGTACCCGGGGAGCTGTTTTTT
CASSYSKAVPGELFF
>TRBD1|few|TRBJ1-2|TRBV13
TGTGCCAGCAGCCCCCGGGCTCAATCCGGGACAGACCCGGTCCACTATGGCTACACCTTC
CASSPRAQSGTDPVHYGYTF
>-|few|TRBJ1-2|TRBV29-1
TGCAGCGTCCGTCTCCTATACTCAATAGGCACCTTC
CSVRLLYSIGTF
>-|few|TRBJ1-5|TRBV19
TGTGCCAGTAGTAGGGTGGAGGAGAGCAATCAGCCCCAGCATTTT
CASSRVEESNQPQHF
>TRBD2|few|TRBJ2-1|TRBV7-2
TGTGCCAGCAGCTCCAGGACTAGCGGGATTGGCAATGAGCAGTTCTTC
CASSSRTSGIGNEQFF
>TRBD2|-|TRBJ2-3|TRBV7-6
TGTGCCAGCAGCTTAGTAGGGACTAGCGGGGGCACAGATACGCAGTATTTT
CASSLVGTSGGTDTQYF
>-|-|TRBJ1-6|TRBV5-1
TGCGCCAGCAGCTCAGGGGAGGCGAAGTCACCCCTCCACTTT
CASSSGEAKSPLHF
>TRBD1|-|TRBJ1-2|TRBV25-1
TGTGCCAGCAGTGTCGCACAGACAGGGTACAACTATGGCTACACCTTC
CASSVAQTGYNYGYTF
>-|-|TRBJ1-5|TRBV5-1
TGCGCCAGCAGCTTGACGGGGGGAGCTCAGCCCCAGCATTTT
CASSLTGGAQPQHF
>-|few|TRBJ1-3|TRBV7-2
TGTGCCAGCAGCTTACTAGCATCGGCTGGAAACACCATATATTTT
CASSLLASAGNTIYF
>-|-|TRBJ1-2|TRBV28
TGTGCCAGCAGTTTATTGGCAGGGGCGAATGGCTACACCTTC
CASSLLAGANGYTF
>-|-|TRBJ2-3|TRBV7-8
TGTGCCAGCAGCTCCCGACACGGGCGGTCAGATACGCAGTATTTT
CASSSRHGRSDTQYF
>-|few|TRBJ2-3|TRBV7-9
TGTGCCAGCAGCTTATTGGGGAACACAGATACGCAGTATTTT
CASSLLGNTDTQYF
>-|few|TRBJ2-2|TRBV7-9
TGTGCCAGCAGCTCCGGAGGGGATCTGTTTTTT
CASSSGGDLFF
>TRBD2|few|TRBJ2-1|TRBV19
TGTGCCAGTAGTATAGTTCCTAGCGGGGGGAGCTCCTACAATGAGCAGTTCTTC
CASSIVPSGGSSYNEQFF
>-|-|TRBJ2-1|TRBV7-2
TGTGCCAGCAGCTTAGACGGCAGTAGAGTCTATGAGCAGTTCTTC
CASSLDGSRVYEQFF
>-|few|TRBJ1-5|TRBV4-3
TGCGCCAGCAGCCAAGACTACGGTCAGCCCCAGCATTTT
CASSQDYGQPQHF
>TRBD2|-|TRBJ2-3|TRBV29-1
TGCAGCGTGGGACTACAGTACACAGATACGCAGTATTTT
CSVGLQYTDTQYF
>TRBD1|few|TRBJ2-7|TRBV11-3
TGTGCCAGCAGCCAGGGACAGGGTAGGAGCGAGCAGTACTTC
CASSQGQGRSEQYF
>-|-|TRBJ1-3|TRBV6-1
TGTGCCAGCAGGACCCAGAGCTCTGGAAACACCATATATTTT
CASRTQSSGNTIYF
>TRBD2|few|TRBJ2-3|TRBV9
TGTGCCAGCAGCGTAGGCTCTAGCGGGGGCACAGATACGCAGTATTTT
CASSVGSSGGTDTQYF
>TRBD1|few|TRBJ2-2|TRBV4-3
TGCGCCAGCAGCCAAGATTGGCCACTTGGGCTGGGACAGGTAGCGAACACCGGGGAGCTGTTTTTT
CASSQDWPLGLGQVANTGELFF
>-|-|TRBJ1-1|TRBV15
TGTGCCACCAGCAGAGTGCTTAACACTGAAGCTTTCTTT
CATSRVLNTEAFF
>-|few|TRBJ1-1|TRBV5-4
TGTGCCAGCAGCTTGGCCGGGGTTCGGGAGACTGAAGCTTTCTTT
CASSLAGVRETEAFF
>-|-|TRBJ1-5|TRBV6-5
TGTGCCAGCAGTTACCTAGGGGGTAGGAGCAATCAGCCCCAGCATTTT
CASSYLGGRSNQPQHF
>TRBD2|few|TRBJ2-1|TRBV7-2
TGTGCCAGCAGCTTAGTAACTAGCGGGGGCTACAATGAGCAGTTCTTC
CASSLVTSGGYNEQFF
>-|-|TRBJ1-2|TRBV18
TGTGCCAGCTCACCAACGGACAGCGATAATGGCTACACCTTC
CASSPTDSDNGYTF
>-|-|TRBJ2-7|TRBV2
TGTGCCAGCAGTGAAGAGGGGGGGTCCTACGAGCAGTACTTC
CASSEEGGSYEQYF
>TRBD2|-|TRBJ2-1|TRBV6-6
TGTGCCAGCAGTTCAGGACTAGCGGCGATTTACAATGAGCAGTTCTTC
CASSSGLAAIYNEQFF
>TRBD2|few|TRBJ2-3|TRBV11-2
TGTGCCAGCAGCTCCCTCACGCTGGCGGGGGGTAATACGCAGTATTTT
CASSSLTLAGGNTQYF
>TRBD2|few|TRBJ2-7|TRBV4-3
TGCGCCAGCAGCCAAGATAGGTCCGGAGCGGGGGGATCCTACGAGCAGTACTTC
CASSQDRSGAGGSYEQYF
>-|-|TRBJ1-6|TRBV6-1
TGTGCCAGCACCGAGGAGAGCTCCTATAATTCACCCCTCCACTTT
CASTEESSYNSPLHF
>TRBD1|-|TRBJ1-5|TRBV15
TGTGCCACCAGCAGAGCCTCGGACAGGGGACATCAGCCCCAGCATTTT
CATSRASDRGHQPQHF
>-|few|TRBJ1-1|TRBV2
TGTGCCAGCGGGGGTACAGGGTTGTTCACTGAAGCTTTCTTT
CASGGTGLFTEAFF
>TRBD2|few|TRBJ2-1|TRBV9
TGTGCCAGCAGCGCCCTGAGCGGGACCCTCGGCGGCGAGCAGTTCTTC
CASSALSGTLGGEQFF